A single T cell receptor (beta chain) is shown here with its context. Its antigen remains unidentified. The data stem from a study of radiotherapy plus CTLA-4 blockade in lung cancer. Findings and limits, study-wide: Together with interferon-beta, which increased in serum after radiation, early dynamic changes in blood T cell clones were reportedly the best predictors of response. Once radiotherapy plus ipilimumab had been given, TCR clones derived from tumor expanded in blood.

CDR3 length: 14 amino acids. V gave up 7 bases and J gave up 7 bases; unmatched junction bases: 11. Germline V CDR1 and CDR2: SNHLY, FYNNEI. The assay was immunoSEQ multiplex PCR, and TCRdb's table has in-frame clones only and misses some. The profile covers more than 75,000 clones, with about four fifths appearing a single time and about a quarter taken by the ten largest. The receptor was isolated from a human donor with non-small cell lung cancer that progressed on radiotherapy plus ipilimumab. The sequences come from peripheral blood, collected from a patient treated with radiotherapy plus ipilimumab. The V and J genes are TRBV2 and TRBJ2-7; 9 bases are shared with TRBD2. The CDR3 spells CASIEVSGSLEQYF. CDR3 DNA: TGTGCCAGCATTGAGGTTAGCGGGAGTCTTGAGCAGTACTTC.